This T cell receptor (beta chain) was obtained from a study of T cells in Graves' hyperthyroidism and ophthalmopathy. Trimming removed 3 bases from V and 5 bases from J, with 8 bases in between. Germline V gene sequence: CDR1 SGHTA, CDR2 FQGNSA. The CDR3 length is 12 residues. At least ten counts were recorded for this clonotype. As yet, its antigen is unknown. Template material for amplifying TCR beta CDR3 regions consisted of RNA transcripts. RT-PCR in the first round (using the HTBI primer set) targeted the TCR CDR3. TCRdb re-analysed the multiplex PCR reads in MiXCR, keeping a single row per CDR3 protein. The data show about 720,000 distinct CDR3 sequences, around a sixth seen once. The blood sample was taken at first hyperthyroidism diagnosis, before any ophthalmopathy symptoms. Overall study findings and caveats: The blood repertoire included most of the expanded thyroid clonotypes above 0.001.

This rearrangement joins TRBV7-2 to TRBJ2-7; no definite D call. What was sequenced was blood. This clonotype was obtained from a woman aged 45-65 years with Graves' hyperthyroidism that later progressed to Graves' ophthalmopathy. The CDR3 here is CASSLRVHEQYF. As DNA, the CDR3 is TGTGCCAGCAGCTTGAGAGTCCACGAGCAGTACTTC. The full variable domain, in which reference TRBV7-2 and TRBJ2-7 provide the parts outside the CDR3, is GAGVSQSPSNKVTEKGKDVELRCDPISGHTALYWYRQSLGQGLEFLIYFQGNSAPDKSGLPSDRFSAERTGGSVSTLTIQRTQQEDSAVYLCASSLRVHEQYFGPGTRLTVT.